The 10 T cell receptor beta chains listed next were all sequenced from one sample in a study of cytomegalovirus exposure and HLA in healthy donors. The primer mix had 60 Vbeta and 13 Jbeta primers. Sequencing used immunoSEQ multiplex PCR; TCRdb keeps in-frame clones, though not all of them. The table has more than 95,000 clones, over 65% seen once. The sequenced sample consisted of PBMCs. These receptors were collected from a man in his forties in good health and CMV-seropositive.

This chain uses TRBV4-3 with TRBJ2-2; TRBD2 aligns across 12 bases. In germline, CDR1 is LGHNA, CDR2 YSLEER. The CDR3 has 20 amino acids. V lost 1 base, J lost 2 bases, and 11 bases stayed unmatched. CDR3 sequence: CASSQGVVGLAGRNTGELFF. DNA for the CDR3: TGCGCCAGCAGCCAAGGAGTGGTCGGACTAGCGGGGCGAAACACCGGGGAGCTGTTTTTT.

The chain joins TRBV7-2 to TRBJ2-7; 9 nucleotides line up with TRBD2. V gave up 5 bases and J gave up 6 bases; unmatched junction bases: 11. Germline V gene sequence: CDR1 SGHTA, CDR2 FQGNSA. The CDR3 length is 15 residues. For the CDR3, the DNA is TGTGCCAGCAGCACCGAAGCGGGAGGCAGGAGCGAGCAGTACTTC. Protein product: CASSTEAGGRSEQYF.

The V gene is TRBV18, the J gene TRBJ2-3; TRBD1 agrees at 7 bases. Germline V lookup: CDR1 KGHSH, CDR2 LQKENI. Trimming removed 0 bases from V and 5 bases from J; junction bases left unmatched: 5. The CDR3 is 15 amino acids. This CDR3 reads CASSPPGQGVDTQYF. In nucleotides, the CDR3 is TGTGCCAGCTCACCACCGGGGCAGGGGGTAGATACGCAGTATTTT. Combining the CDR3 with reference TRBV18 and TRBJ2-3 gives the whole variable domain NAGVMQNPRHLVRRRGQEARLRCSPMKGHSHVYWYRQLPEEGLKFMVYLQKENIIDESGMPKERFSAEFPKEGPSILRIQQVVRGDSAAYFCASSPPGQGVDTQYFGPGTRLTVL.

A note on this clone: Other DNA sequences of this sample code for an identical CDR3. This chain links TRBV18 with TRBJ1-1; D may be TRBD1 (6 bases). This CDR3 is built from 13 residues. V lost 3 bases to trimming and J lost 3 bases, with 8 bases between them. Germline lookup yields CDR1 KGHSH and CDR2 LQKENI. The CDR3 region is CASSPRGDTEAFF. The CDR3 nucleotides read TGTGCCAGCTCACCCAGGGGTGACACTGAAGCTTTCTTT.

V is TRBV28 and J is TRBJ2-7, with a tentative D call TRBD2 (6 bases). V lost 6 bases, J lost 2 bases, and 23 bases lay in between. The CDR3 consists of 17 residues. Germline-derived CDR1 and CDR2 are MDHEN and SYDVKM. The CDR3 DNA reads TGTGCCAGCAGCAGTTTGGGGTACGCGGGACGAGCCTACGAGCAGTACTTC. Translated: CASSSLGYAGRAYEQYF.

This clone was detected a few times. The rearrangement joins TRBV27 to TRBJ2-1; D may be TRBD2 (6 bases). Trimming left V 5 bases short and J 9 bases short, with 14 bases between. There are 13 residues in the CDR3. Germline V lookup: CDR1 MNHEY, CDR2 SMNVEV (reference sequence). CDR3 nucleotide sequence: TGTGCCAGCAGTCACCCCCCCGGGGGTGAGCAGTTCTTC. The encoded protein is CASSHPPGGEQFF.

J is TRBJ2-6 and V is TRBV28, with 7 positions matching TRBD2. Germline CDR1 and CDR2: MDHEN and SYDVKM. Losses at the gene ends were 7 bases for V and 1 base for J; bases not matched to a gene: 4. The CDR3 sequence is 15 residues long. The CDR3 DNA reads TGTGCCAGCACCTCGGGGGGTTCTGGGGCCAACGTCCTGACTTTC. It is translated as CASTSGGSGANVLTF.

V is TRBV7-3 and J is TRBJ1-6; D is possibly TRBD1 (6 bases). Germline CDR1 SGHTA, CDR2 FQGTGA. Deletions cut 5 bases from V and 8 bases from J, with 16 bases between. The length of the CDR3 is 15 residues. CDR3 sequence reads: CASSRGGGPDSPLHF. DNA of the CDR3: TGTGCCAGCAGCCGCGGGGGGGGGCCGGATTCACCCCTCCACTTT.

This chain connects TRBV9 to TRBJ2-7; 7 bases line up with TRBD1. Germline-derived CDR1 and CDR2 are SGDLS and YYNGEE. V trimming: 0 bases; J trimming: 3 bases; junction bases outside the gene matches: 6. This CDR3 spans 15 amino acids. CDR3 residues: CASSVGDRSIYEQYF. CDR3 nucleotide sequence: TGTGCCAGCAGCGTAGGGGACAGATCGATCTACGAGCAGTACTTC.

The table lists this clone with a few counts. The gene calls are TRBV2 and TRBJ2-5, with 7 bases fitting TRBD2. The trim removed 2 bases at V and 3 bases at J, leaving 9 bases unmatched. Germline CDR1 and CDR2: SNHLY and FYNNEI. The CDR3 sequence is 16 residues long. The CDR3 reads CASSETYGLVKETQYF. The CDR3 nucleotides are TGTGCCAGCAGTGAAACCTATGGACTAGTTAAAGAGACCCAGTACTTC.